This T cell receptor beta chain was found in a study of T cell changes during pregnancy in multiple sclerosis. Method: immunoSEQ multiplex PCR; TCRdb's copy keeps in-frame clones and lacks some. The table lists roughly 50,000 clones, around 92% of them singletons, with about 0.69% in the top ten. The CDR3 spans 17 residues. Germline assignment: CDR1 SGHNT and CDR2 YYREEE (reference sequence). Trimming left V 0 bases short and J 0 bases short, with 15 bases between. This chain uses TRBV5-4 with TRBJ1-2, with a possible D match to TRBD1 (6 bases). The TCR originated in a female donor with multiple sclerosis, enrolled in a pregnancy study. The sample here was CD4+ T cells from peripheral blood mononuclear cells, taken in the third trimester of pregnancy. CDR3 residues: CASSLDPRWGPNYGYTF. CDR3 bases: TGTGCCAGCAGCTTGGACCCCCGGTGGGGGCCTAACTATGGCTACACCTTC.